What follows is one T cell receptor beta chain and its context. CDR3 length: 15 residues. Trimming pared 4 bases from V and 8 bases from J, leaving 19 bases between. Germline-derived CDR1 and CDR2 are SEHNR and FQNEAQ (reference sequence). The sample belongs to a study of blood T cell repertoires in COVID-19. In the study overall: Samples came from the United States, Italy and Spain, spanning acute and convalescent COVID-19. Sources were T cells, B-cell-depleted T cells, or PBMCs; the material itself was cDNA or gDNA.

Data came from immunoSEQ multiplex PCR; TCRdb stores just in-frame clones and leaves some out. The sample contains under 170,000 clones, approximately 83% of which appear only once. V is TRBV7-9 and J is TRBJ2-3, with no clear D. The TCR originated in an older man with acute or convalescent COVID-19. What was sequenced was peripheral blood. Here the CDR3 DNA reads TGTGCCAGCAGCTCCCCCGAGGCCTTATCGTCTACGCAGTATTTT. The encoded protein is CASSSPEALSSTQYF.